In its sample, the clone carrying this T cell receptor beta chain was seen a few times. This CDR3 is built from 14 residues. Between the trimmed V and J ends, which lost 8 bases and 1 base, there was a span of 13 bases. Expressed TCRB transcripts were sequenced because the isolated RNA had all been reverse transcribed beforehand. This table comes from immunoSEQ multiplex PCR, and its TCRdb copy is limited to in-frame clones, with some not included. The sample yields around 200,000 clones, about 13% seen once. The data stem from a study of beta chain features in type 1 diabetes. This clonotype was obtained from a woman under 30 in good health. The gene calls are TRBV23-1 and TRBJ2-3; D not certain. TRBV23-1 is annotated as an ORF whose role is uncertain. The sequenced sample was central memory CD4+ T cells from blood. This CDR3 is CASWALGRTDTQYF. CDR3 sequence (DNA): TGCGCCAGCTGGGCACTTGGCCGCACAGATACGCAGTATTTT.